Shown below are 18 T cell receptor beta chains from a single sample sequenced in a study of CD8+CD57+ T cells in acquired aplastic anemia. Profiling of TCR beta VDJ combinations and CDR3 sequences used genomic DNA as template. MiXCR, applied by TCRdb to the reads, yields one record per CDR3 protein. The table records about 54,000 distinct CDR3 sequences, just over 55% of them present only once. CD8+CD57+ cell expansion, shown by flow cytometry, had occurred in the patients selected for sequencing. Source material: sorted CD4+, CD8+, or CD8+CD57+ T cells (not recorded which) from PBMCs. The receptors come from a human donor with aplastic anemia.

The chain joins TRBV2 to TRBJ2-3, with a tentative D call TRBD1 (6 bases). This CDR3 region has 11 residues. Germline V gene sequence: CDR1 SNHLY, CDR2 FYNNEI. V was clipped by 9 bases and J by 6 bases, with 10 bases between them. CDR3 bases: TGTGCCAGACAGGGTCGGGATACGCAGTATTTT. This encodes CARQGRDTQYF.

This rearrangement joins TRBV20-1 to TRBJ1-6; 11 bases map to TRBD1. V lost 6 bases, J lost 10 bases, and 8 bases stayed unmatched. Germline V lookup: CDR1 DFQATT, CDR2 SNEGSKA (reference sequence). This CDR3 comprises 14 residues. The DNA of the CDR3 is TGCAGTGCGAATGGACAGGGGGCAAACTCACCCCTCCACTTT. Its protein product is CSANGQGANSPLHF.

The J gene is TRBJ1-1, the V gene TRBV19; D not certain. The germline CDR1 and CDR2 sequences are LNHDA and SQIVND (reference sequence). The CDR3 consists of 13 residues. The ends were cut back, 7 bases at V and 5 bases at J, with 14 bases in the middle. The CDR3 coding sequence is TGTGCCAGTACTGAAGTAGGGAGGACTGAAGCTTTCTTT. Its protein product is CASTEVGRTEAFF.

The V gene is TRBV24-1, the J gene TRBJ1-5; 8 bases are a match to TRBD1. Trimming removed 9 bases from V and 4 bases from J; junction bases left unmatched: 4. The CDR3 is 13 amino acids. Germline values: CDR1 KGHDR, CDR2 SFDVKD. The chain's CDR3 is CATQDRANQPQHF. The CDR3 coding sequence is TGTGCCACCCAGGACAGGGCGAATCAGCCCCAGCATTTT.

The gene calls are TRBV15 and TRBJ2-3; D is uncertain. The closer fit of TRBJ1-5 to the DNA end suggests the J call may be wrong. The CDR3 length is 11 residues. Germline CDR1 LNHNV, CDR2 YYDKDF (reference sequence). The chain's CDR3 is CATSRTDTQHF. The CDR3 DNA reads TGTGCCACCAGCAGAACAGATACGCAGCATTTT.

By frequency in the sample, this clonotype is medium-sized. The CDR3 DNA reads as TGTGCCAGCAGCTTAGCGGGCTGGGGCTACACCTTC. Translated: CASSLAGWGYTF. J is TRBJ1-2 and V is TRBV7-9; D is unresolved. This CDR3 spans 12 amino acids. V gave up 0 bases and J gave up 8 bases, with 7 bases separating them. CDR1 and CDR2 (germline): SEHNR, FQNEAQ (reference sequence).

This clonotype has a count of ten or more. The gene calls are TRBV4-1 and TRBJ2-7; no reliable D call. V dropped 5 bases and J dropped 3 bases, with 17 bases sitting between them. The CDR3 is made up of 15 amino acids. Germline-derived CDR1 and CDR2 are MGHRA and YSYEKL. CDR3 loop: CASSSEMGRRYEQYF. CDR3 nucleotide sequence: TGCGCCAGCAGCAGCGAGATGGGCAGGCGCTACGAGCAGTACTTC.

The V gene is TRBV7-2, the J gene TRBJ1-2; D remains unclear. This CDR3 has 14 amino acids. The V and J ends lost 5 bases and 4 bases respectively, with 14 bases between them. CDR1 and CDR2 (germline): SGHTA, FQGNSA. CDR3 DNA: TGTGCCAGCAGCGCAACGGACCGACTCTATGGCTACACCTTC. This codes for CASSATDRLYGYTF.

This clonotype is termed medium-sized. The V call is TRBV25-1, the J call TRBJ2-1; 16 positions agree with TRBD2. The length of the CDR3 is 17 residues. The J segment lost 6 bases and the V segment lost 6 bases, leaving 8 bases of the junction unmatched. CDR1 is MGHDK, CDR2 SYGVNS, per germline. Here the CDR3 DNA reads TGTGCCAGCAGCCGACCGGGACTAGCGGGGGGGTTCAATGAGCAGTTCTTC. Translating it yields CASSRPGLAGGFNEQFF.

The V and J genes are TRBV6-1 and TRBJ2-7; 7 bases fit TRBD1. CDR1 is MNHNS and CDR2 is SASEGT in the germline V gene. There are 14 residues in the CDR3. V gave up 11 bases and J gave up 3 bases; unmatched junction bases: 13. The CDR3 DNA reads as TGTGCCTTAGCCCCGGGACAGAATTTCTACGAGCAGTACTTC. Encoded protein: CALAPGQNFYEQYF.

This chain links TRBV10-3 with TRBJ1-1, with 12 bases aligning to TRBD1. The CDR3 length is 17 residues. The V gene's germline CDR1 is ENHRY and CDR2 SYGVKD. V was pared by 0 bases and J by 1 base, with 3 bases of the junction left unmatched. The CDR3 spells CAISESGQGAKNTEAFF. CDR3 sequence (DNA): TGTGCCATCAGTGAGTCGGGACAGGGGGCGAAGAACACTGAAGCTTTCTTT.

The rearrangement links TRBV7-2 to TRBJ2-7; D gene uncertain. Trimming took off 6 bases at V and 2 bases at J, with 11 bases between the two ends. Per the germline V gene, CDR1 is SGHTA and CDR2 is FQGNSA. The CDR3 runs 13 residues. CDR3 in DNA: TGTGCCAGCAGTGCTGGGTCCCCCTACGAGCAGTACTTC. This encodes CASSAGSPYEQYF.

This clonotype was picked up many times. The rearrangement joins TRBV5-1 to TRBJ1-1, with TRBD1 identical over 7 bases. Germline CDR1 SGHRS, CDR2 YFSETQ. The V segment lost 7 bases and the J segment 4 bases; nucleotides outside the gene matches: 7. The CDR3 spans 13 residues. The CDR3: CASSDRATTEAFF. For the CDR3, the DNA is TGCGCCAGCTCCGACAGGGCGACCACTGAAGCTTTCTTT.

This clonotype occurred many times. This rearrangement joins TRBV6-4 to TRBJ2-2; D is possibly TRBD2 (5 bases). Germline V lookup: CDR1 MRHNA, CDR2 SNTAGT. CDR3 length: 16 residues. With 1 base removed from V and 0 bases from J, the gap between germline ends came to 9 bases. CDR3 region: CASSDWRLPNTGELFF. The CDR3 region has the DNA TGTGCCAGCAGTGACTGGAGACTACCGAACACCGGGGAGCTGTTTTTT.

This clonotype was seen at least ten times. The chain uses TRBV5-6 and TRBJ1-2; D not certain. CDR3 size: 11 residues. Germline V gene lookup returns CDR1 SGHDT and CDR2 YYEEEE. V was cut by 0 bases and J by 8 bases, with 5 bases left in between. CDR3: CASSLAEGYTF. Written as DNA, the CDR3 is TGTGCCAGCAGCTTGGCAGAAGGCTACACCTTC. The full variable domain, rest sourced from reference TRBV5-6 and TRBJ1-2, is DAGVTQSPTHLIKTRGQQVTLRCSPKSGHDTVSWYQQALGQGPQFIFQYYEEEERQRGNFPDRFSGHQFPNYSSELNVNALLLGDSALYLCASSLAEGYTFGSGTRLTVV.

This clonotype was seen many times. The chain joins TRBV9 to TRBJ2-5; 13 bases agree with TRBD2. With 4 bases clipped from V and 4 bases from J, the junction kept 7 bases outside the gene matches. This CDR3 is built from 16 residues. Germline V lookup: CDR1 SGDLS, CDR2 YYNGEE. CDR3 sequence: CASSPGTSGAGETQYF. The CDR3, as DNA: TGTGCCAGCAGCCCCGGGACTAGCGGGGCGGGAGAGACCCAGTACTTC. The full variable domain, completed using reference TRBV9 and TRBJ2-5, is DSGVTQTPKHLITATGQRVTLRCSPRSGDLSVYWYQQSLDQGLQFLIQYYNGEERAKGNILERFSAQQFPDLHSELNLSSLELGDSALYFCASSPGTSGAGETQYFGPGTRLLVL.

This chain joins TRBV6-2 or TRBV6-3 and TRBJ1-6; D is undetermined. There are 15 residues in the CDR3. Germline V gene lookup returns CDR1 MNHEY and CDR2 SVGEGT. Trimming shortened V by 4 bases and J by 7 bases, and 14 bases separated the two germline ends. CDR3 nucleotides: TGTGCCAGCAGTTTATGGCGGACGGGGAATTCACCCCTCCACTTT. This sequence encodes CASSLWRTGNSPLHF.

The chain is built from TRBV20-1 and TRBJ2-3; D not certain. CDR1 and CDR2 from the germline V gene are DFQATT and SNEGSKA (reference sequence). The germline V and J ends were trimmed by 3 bases and 3 bases, with 10 bases remaining between them. There are 13 residues in the CDR3. The CDR3 nucleotides are TGCAGTGCTAGTGGGGTTCAGACAGATACGCAGTATTTT. Protein: CSASGVQTDTQYF.